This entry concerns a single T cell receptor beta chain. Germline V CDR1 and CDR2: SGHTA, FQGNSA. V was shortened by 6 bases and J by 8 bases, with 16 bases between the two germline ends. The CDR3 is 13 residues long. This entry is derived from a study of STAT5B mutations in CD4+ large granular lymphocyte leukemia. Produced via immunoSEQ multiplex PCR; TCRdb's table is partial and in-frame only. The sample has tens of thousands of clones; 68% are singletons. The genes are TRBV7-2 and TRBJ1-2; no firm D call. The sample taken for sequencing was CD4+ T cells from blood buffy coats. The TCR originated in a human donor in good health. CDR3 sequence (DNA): TGTGCCAGCAGTTTGGGGAAGGTCTCCGGCTACACCTTC. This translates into CASSLGKVSGYTF.